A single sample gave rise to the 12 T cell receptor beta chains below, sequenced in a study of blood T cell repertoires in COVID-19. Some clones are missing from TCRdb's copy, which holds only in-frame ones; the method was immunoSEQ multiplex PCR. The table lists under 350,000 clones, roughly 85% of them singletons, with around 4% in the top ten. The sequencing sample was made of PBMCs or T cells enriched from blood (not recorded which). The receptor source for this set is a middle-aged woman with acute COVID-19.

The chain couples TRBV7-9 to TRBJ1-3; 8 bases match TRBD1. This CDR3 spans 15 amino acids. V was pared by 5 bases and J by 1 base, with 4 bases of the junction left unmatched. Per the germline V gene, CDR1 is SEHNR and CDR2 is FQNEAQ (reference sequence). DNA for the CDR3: TGTGCCAGCAGCCTACGGACAGGGTCTGGAAACACCATATATTTT. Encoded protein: CASSLRTGSGNTIYF.

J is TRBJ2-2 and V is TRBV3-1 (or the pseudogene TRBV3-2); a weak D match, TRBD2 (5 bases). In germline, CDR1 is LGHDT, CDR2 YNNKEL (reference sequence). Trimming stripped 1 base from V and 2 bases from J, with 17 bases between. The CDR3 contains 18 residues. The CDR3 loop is CASSQVQFEDFNTGELFF. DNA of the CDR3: TGTGCCAGCAGCCAAGTACAATTCGAGGACTTCAACACCGGGGAGCTGTTTTTT.

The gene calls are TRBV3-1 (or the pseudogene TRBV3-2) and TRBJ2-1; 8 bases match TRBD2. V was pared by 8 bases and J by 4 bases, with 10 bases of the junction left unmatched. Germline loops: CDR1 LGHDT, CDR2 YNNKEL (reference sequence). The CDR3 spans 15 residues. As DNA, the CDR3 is TGTGCCAGCCGGTCAGCGGGAGATTCTTACAATGAGCAGTTCTTC. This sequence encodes CASRSAGDSYNEQFF.

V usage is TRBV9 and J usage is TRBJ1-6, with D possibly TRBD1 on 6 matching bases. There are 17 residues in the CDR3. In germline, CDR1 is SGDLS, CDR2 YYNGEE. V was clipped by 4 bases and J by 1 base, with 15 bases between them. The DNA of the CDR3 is TGTGCCAGCAGCACTAAGGGGGGGAATTCCTATAATTCACCCCTCCACTTT. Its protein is CASSTKGGNSYNSPLHF.

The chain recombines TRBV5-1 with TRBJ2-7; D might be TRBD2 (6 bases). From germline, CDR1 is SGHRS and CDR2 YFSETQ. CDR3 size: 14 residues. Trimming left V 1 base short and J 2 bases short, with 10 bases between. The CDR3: CASSLTSTTYEQYF. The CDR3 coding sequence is TGCGCCAGCAGCTTGACTAGCACCACCTACGAGCAGTACTTC.

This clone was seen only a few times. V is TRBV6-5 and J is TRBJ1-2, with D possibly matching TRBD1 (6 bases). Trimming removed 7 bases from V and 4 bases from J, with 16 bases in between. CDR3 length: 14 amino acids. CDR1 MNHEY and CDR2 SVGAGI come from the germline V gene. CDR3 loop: CASTRDTTSYGYTF. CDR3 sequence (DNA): TGTGCCAGCACCCGGGACACAACCTCCTATGGCTACACCTTC.

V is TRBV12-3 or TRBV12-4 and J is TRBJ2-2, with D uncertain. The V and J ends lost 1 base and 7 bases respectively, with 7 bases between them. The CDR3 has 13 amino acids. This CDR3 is CASSLGLGGELFF. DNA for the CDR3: TGTGCCAGCAGTTTAGGGCTTGGCGGGGAGCTGTTTTTT.

The DNA for the CDR3 is TGTGCCAGCAGCCCCCCGGGTGGAAACACCATATATTTT. It is translated as CASSPPGGNTIYF. The rearrangement uses TRBV7-3 and TRBJ1-3; no clear D gene. In germline, CDR1 is SGHTA, CDR2 FQGTGA. This CDR3 spans 13 amino acids. V gave up 5 bases and J gave up 3 bases, with 8 bases separating them.

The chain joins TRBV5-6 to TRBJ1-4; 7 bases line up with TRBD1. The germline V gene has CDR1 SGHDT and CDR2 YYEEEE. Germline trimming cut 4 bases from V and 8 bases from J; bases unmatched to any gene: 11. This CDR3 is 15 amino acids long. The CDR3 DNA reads TGTGCCAGCAGCCCTCAGGGGGGTAGGGAAGAAAAACTGTTTTTT. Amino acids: CASSPQGGREEKLFF.

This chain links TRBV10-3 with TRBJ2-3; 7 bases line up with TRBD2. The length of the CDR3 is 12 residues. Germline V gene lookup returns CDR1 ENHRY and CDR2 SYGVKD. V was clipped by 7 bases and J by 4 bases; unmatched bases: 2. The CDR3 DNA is TGTGCCATCAATGGGGGGGCAGATACGCAGTATTTT. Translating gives CAINGGADTQYF.

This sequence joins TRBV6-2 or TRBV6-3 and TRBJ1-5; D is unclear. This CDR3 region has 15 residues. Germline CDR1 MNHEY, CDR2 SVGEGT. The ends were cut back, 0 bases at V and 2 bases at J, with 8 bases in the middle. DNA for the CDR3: TGTGCCAGCAGTTACTCAGAGGTGGGCAATCAGCCCCAGCATTTT. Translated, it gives CASSYSEVGNQPQHF.

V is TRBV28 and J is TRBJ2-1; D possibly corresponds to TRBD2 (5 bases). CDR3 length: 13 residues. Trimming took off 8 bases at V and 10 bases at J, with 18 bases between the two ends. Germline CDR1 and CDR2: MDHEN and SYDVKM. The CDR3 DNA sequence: TGTGCCAGCTCCCCCGGGGATTTAAAGGAGCAGTTCTTC. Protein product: CASSPGDLKEQFF.